This T cell receptor beta chain was profiled in a study of beta chain features in type 1 diabetes. Study-level findings and limits: Sequencing of cDNA might inflate the share of cells that strongly express TCR.

The investigators reverse transcribed all of the isolated RNA, so they sequenced expressed TCRB transcripts. Clones were sequenced by immunoSEQ multiplex PCR, and TCRdb holds only the in-frame ones, with some missing. Among around 310,000 clones, about 10% were seen once, and the ten largest hold around 0.015%. Germline assignment: CDR1 SGDLS and CDR2 YYNGEE. This CDR3 region has 15 residues. Trimming at V came to 0 bases and at J to 7 bases, leaving 7 bases not matched to a gene. Details on this clone: Antigen: not known.

The receptor comes from a woman in her 30s in good health. Specimen: naive CD4+ T cells from blood. The chain couples TRBV9 to TRBJ2-1, with TRBD2 matching 7 bases. The CDR3 sequence: CASSVEGGPGNEQFF. CDR3 DNA: TGTGCCAGCAGCGTAGAGGGAGGGCCAGGGAATGAGCAGTTCTTC.